Given below is one T cell receptor beta chain in context. The sample belongs to a study of blood T cell repertoires in COVID-19. About the research overall: From the United States, Italy and Spain came samples of acute and convalescent COVID-19. The cDNA or gDNA used as material had been derived from T cells, B-cell-depleted T cells, or PBMCs.

Original methodology: The authors estimated nucleated cell counts from reference gene primer amplification. The repertoire was sequenced with immunoSEQ multiplex PCR; TCRdb's copy has only in-frame clones and lacks some. That table gives V, J and clone size, and the DNA gave D and trimming. The sample contains around 40,000 clones, around 84% of which appear only once. V shed 2 bases and J shed 0 bases, with 7 bases lying between them. The CDR3 spans 15 residues. Germline CDR1 SEHNR, CDR2 FQNEAQ (reference sequence). The sample comprised peripheral blood. This receptor was taken from a human donor in a cohort sampled during active COVID-19. The J gene is TRBJ2-2, the V gene TRBV7-9; D remains ambiguous. The CDR3 coding sequence is TGTGCCAGCAGCTTAACTTCCGCGAACACCGGGGAGCTGTTTTTT. This codes for CASSLTSANTGELFF.